The 5 T cell receptor beta chains below all came from one sample that was sequenced in a study of blood T cell repertoires in COVID-19. Only in-frame clones appear in the TCRdb table, and some are missing; sequencing was by immunoSEQ multiplex PCR. The data show under 400,000 clones, with about 87% seen just once and about 1.9% held by the top ten. The material sequenced was PBMCs or T cells enriched from blood (not recorded which). These receptors all stem from a man aged 35 to 55 in a cohort exposed to, infected with or recovered from COVID-19 (not recorded which).

The chain recombines TRBV18 with TRBJ2-3; D remains unclear. This CDR3 has 13 residues. V was trimmed by 3 bases and J by 2 bases, leaving 6 bases between them. The V gene's germline CDR1 is KGHSH and CDR2 LQKENI. The DNA of the CDR3 is TGTGCCAGCTCACCCACAAACACAGATACGCAGTATTTT. Translating it yields CASSPTNTDTQYF.

The chain joins TRBV6-1 to TRBJ2-1; the match to TRBD1 covers 10 bases. The J segment lost 7 bases and the V segment lost 2 bases, leaving 8 bases of the junction unmatched. Germline CDR1 and CDR2: MNHNS and SASEGT. The CDR3 has 16 residues. CDR3 region: CASSEIPGQGRNEQFF. CDR3 sequence (DNA): TGTGCCAGCAGTGAAATCCCGGGACAGGGGAGGAATGAGCAGTTCTTC.

This chain uses TRBV3-1 (or the pseudogene TRBV3-2) with TRBJ2-1, with 8 positions matching TRBD1. The germline V gene encodes CDR1 LGHDT and CDR2 YNNKEL (reference sequence). With V trimmed by 4 bases and J by 9 bases, 8 bases remained unmatched. The CDR3 runs 14 residues. The chain's CDR3 is CASSLVQGTGEQFF. Here the CDR3 DNA reads TGTGCCAGCAGCCTTGTGCAGGGGACAGGTGAGCAGTTCTTC.

V gene TRBV4-1 combines with J gene TRBJ1-2, with D hard to call. V gave up 1 base and J gave up 5 bases, with 5 bases separating them. Per the germline V gene, CDR1 is MGHRA and CDR2 is YSYEKL. CDR3 length: 12 amino acids. The CDR3 region has the DNA TGCGCCAGCAGCCAAGCGAGATATGGCTACACCTTC. Its translation is CASSQARYGYTF.

In its sample, this clone was seen a few times. The chain uses TRBV19 and TRBJ1-5, with D maybe TRBD1 (6 bases). V was trimmed by 6 bases and J by 7 bases, leaving 10 bases between them. Germline CDR1 is LNHDA and CDR2 is SQIVND (reference sequence). The CDR3 runs 12 residues. CDR3 amino acids: CASRIRGQPQHF. The CDR3 DNA is TGTGCCAGTAGGATCAGGGGCCAGCCCCAGCATTTT.